The 29 T cell receptor beta chains below come from one sample, sequenced in a study of radiation and T cells in renal cell carcinoma. Specified time point: blood 4 weeks post-SBRT, at nephrectomy. The treatment was: 15 Gy SBRT to primary tumor, nephrectomy 4 weeks later. Assay: immunoSEQ multiplex PCR; the TCRdb copy retains only in-frame clones and omits some. The data contain around 100,000 clones, around 80% of them singletons. The specimen was blood, collected from a patient whose treatment included radiotherapy and nephrectomy. These receptors were taken from a man in his 60s with renal cell carcinoma.

V is TRBV2 and J is TRBJ2-1; D may be TRBD2 (6 bases). The CDR3 has 16 residues. CDR1 is SNHLY, CDR2 FYNNEI, per germline. Trimming stripped 5 bases from V and 0 bases from J, with 14 bases between. The CDR3 sequence: CASSSLDGSSYNEQFF. The CDR3 DNA reads TGTGCCAGCAGTTCCTTGGACGGGAGCTCCTACAATGAGCAGTTCTTC.

The CDR3 sequence is CASRGLPRETQYF. The CDR3 coding sequence is TGTGCCAGCAGGGGGCTACCGCGGGAGACCCAGTACTTC. This sequence joins TRBV28 and TRBJ2-5, with D tentatively TRBD1 (5 bases). The germline V gene encodes CDR1 MDHEN and CDR2 SYDVKM. CDR3 length: 13 residues. The V end lost 6 bases, the J end lost 5 bases, and 13 bases lay between the germline ends.

V usage is TRBV10-2 and J usage is TRBJ2-3; 7 nucleotides line up with TRBD2. Germline assignment: CDR1 WSHSY and CDR2 SAAADI. This CDR3 is 17 amino acids long. Trimming cost V 0 bases and J 4 bases; bases outside gene matches: 10. Written as DNA, the CDR3 is TGCGCCAGCAGTGAGTCGACAAGGCGGGAGCTAGCAGATACGCAGTATTTT. This codes for CASSESTRRELADTQYF.

J is TRBJ1-6 and V is TRBV30; TRBD1 might be the D (6 bases). V lost 4 bases and J lost 4, with 14 bases in between. Germline V gene lookup returns CDR1 GTSNPN and CDR2 SVGIG (reference sequence). This CDR3 has 15 amino acids. CDR3 DNA: TGTGCCTGGATTGCCCGGAGGGGGTATAATTCACCCCTCCACTTT. Amino acids: CAWIARRGYNSPLHF.

The chain has TRBV28 and TRBJ2-3; D is undetermined. The V end lost 6 bases, the J end lost 7 bases, and 11 bases lay between the germline ends. The germline gives CDR1 MDHEN, CDR2 SYDVKM. The CDR3 is 12 amino acids. The CDR3 is CASSPFENTQYF. In DNA form, the CDR3 reads TGTGCCAGCAGCCCTTTTGAAAATACGCAGTATTTT.

The rearrangement uses TRBV4-1 and TRBJ1-1; a weak D match, TRBD1 (5 bases). The CDR3 runs 16 residues. Germline assignment: CDR1 MGHRA and CDR2 YSYEKL. The V and J ends lost 2 bases and 3 bases respectively, with 16 bases between them. The chain's CDR3 is CASSQWVGRVDTEAFF. Here the CDR3 DNA reads TGCGCCAGCAGCCAATGGGTGGGCAGGGTCGACACTGAAGCTTTCTTT.

The rearrangement links TRBV5-1 to TRBJ2-6; 7 bases fit TRBD1. Germline loops: CDR1 SGHRS, CDR2 YFSETQ. J gave up 3 bases and V 2 bases, and 2 bases lay outside the gene matches. The CDR3 has 15 residues. CDR3 sequence reads: CASSFTGVGANVLTF. CDR3 coding DNA: TGCGCCAGCAGCTTCACAGGGGTTGGGGCCAACGTCCTGACTTTC.

This clone was seen a handful of times. This chain uses TRBV10-3 with TRBJ1-3, with TRBD1 as a possible D gene (5 bases). The CDR3 extends over 13 amino acids. CDR1 and CDR2 (germline): ENHRY, SYGVKD. Between the trimmed V and J ends, which lost 6 bases and 4 bases, there was a span of 10 bases. The CDR3 DNA reads as TGTGCCATCAGAACGGACAAAGGAAACACCATATATTTT. Translating gives CAIRTDKGNTIYF.

The rearrangement links TRBV18 to TRBJ2-2; no firm D call. Germline CDR1 KGHSH, CDR2 LQKENI. V gave up 0 bases and J gave up 7 bases, with 6 bases separating them. This CDR3 contains 13 residues. This chain's CDR3 is CASSPPFGGELFF. The CDR3 DNA is TGTGCCAGCTCACCACCGTTTGGCGGGGAGCTGTTTTTT. The complete variable domain, with remaining parts taken from reference TRBV18 and TRBJ2-2, reads NAGVMQNPRHLVRRRGQEARLRCSPMKGHSHVYWYRQLPEEGLKFMVYLQKENIIDESGMPKERFSAEFPKEGPSILRIQQVVRGDSAAYFCASSPPFGGELFFGEGSRLTVL.

The V call is TRBV5-6, the J call TRBJ2-7, with 8 bases fitting TRBD2. The CDR3 extends over 17 amino acids. Unmatched junction bases numbered 10, after V lost 1 base and J lost 1 base. CDR1 is SGHDT, CDR2 YYEEEE, per germline. CDR3 in DNA: TGTGCCAGCAGCTTGAGCTCAGCGGGAGCCAGATCCTACGAGCAGTACTTC. This sequence encodes CASSLSSAGARSYEQYF.

The V call is TRBV29-1, the J call TRBJ2-2, with a possible D match to TRBD1 (6 bases). CDR3 length equals 13 residues. V was clipped by 4 bases and J by 3 bases, with 9 bases between them. From germline, CDR1 is SQVTM and CDR2 ANQGSEA. CDR3 loop: CSVARGYTGELFF. DNA for the CDR3: TGCAGCGTTGCCAGGGGTTACACCGGGGAGCTGTTTTTT.

The table lists this clone with a count of one. The chain joins TRBV6-5 to TRBJ2-1, with 12 bases that match TRBD2. Germline V lookup: CDR1 MNHEY, CDR2 SVGAGI. Trimming removed 6 bases from V and 3 bases from J; junction bases left unmatched: 3. The CDR3 totals 15 residues. The CDR3 DNA is TGTGCCAGCAGGGGACTAGCGGGCTTCTACAATGAGCAGTTCTTC. Translated: CASRGLAGFYNEQFF.

This clone turned up a few times. This rearrangement joins TRBV30 to TRBJ1-1; 9 bases align to TRBD1. The CDR3 runs 16 residues. The germline CDR1 and CDR2 sequences are GTSNPN and SVGIG (reference sequence). V trimming: 0 bases; J trimming: 6 bases; junction bases outside the gene matches: 11. This CDR3 is CAWSVPSGQGPSEAFF. The CDR3 coding sequence is TGTGCCTGGAGTGTACCCTCGGGACAGGGCCCATCTGAAGCTTTCTTT. Drawing the rest from reference TRBV30 and TRBJ1-1, the complete variable domain is SQTIHQWPATLVQPVGSPLSLECTVEGTSNPNLYWYRQAAGRGLQLLFYSVGIGQISSEVPQNLSASRPQDRQFILSSKKLLLSDSGFYLCAWSVPSGQGPSEAFFGQGTRLTVV.

V is TRBV7-2 and J is TRBJ2-1; no firm D call. The V gene's germline CDR1 is SGHTA and CDR2 FQGNSA. CDR3 length: 13 amino acids. With 1 base removed from V and 4 bases from J, the gap between germline ends came to 5 bases. CDR3 in DNA: TGTGCCAGCAGCTTAGTGGGGTACAATGAGCAGTTCTTC. This gives the protein CASSLVGYNEQFF.

This chain connects TRBV11-1 to TRBJ2-1; D is perhaps TRBD1 or TRBD2 (5 bases each). Trimming took 3 bases from V and 2 from J, leaving 11 bases between them. The CDR3 spans 15 residues. Germline V lookup: CDR1 SGHAT, CDR2 FQDESV (reference sequence). Here the CDR3 DNA reads TGTGCCAGCAGCTTTCGAGGGGTGGCCTACAATGAGCAGTTCTTC. This sequence encodes CASSFRGVAYNEQFF.

This clone was detected only a few times. This sequence joins TRBV19 and TRBJ1-5, with D unresolved. Looked up from germline, CDR1 is LNHDA and CDR2 is SQIVND (reference sequence). V was shortened by 1 base and J by 0 bases, with 7 bases between the two germline ends. The CDR3 totals 15 residues. The CDR3 loop reads CASSIVRTSNQPQHF. DNA for the CDR3: TGTGCCAGTAGTATAGTACGGACTAGCAATCAGCCCCAGCATTTT. The full variable domain, in which reference TRBV19 and TRBJ1-5 provide the parts outside the CDR3, is DGGITQSPKYLFRKEGQNVTLSCEQNLNHDAMYWYRQDPGQGLRLIYYSQIVNDFQKGDIAEGYSVSREKKESFPLTVTSAQKNPTAFYLCASSIVRTSNQPQHFGDGTRLSIL.

CDR3 DNA sequence: TGTGCCAGCAGTGAACTAGCGGGAGGGCCAGAGACCCAGTACTTC. Encoded protein: CASSELAGGPETQYF. The chain combines TRBV6-1 with TRBJ2-5; the match to TRBD2 covers 12 bases. The CDR3 sequence is 15 residues long. The germline gives CDR1 MNHNS, CDR2 SASEGT. Germline trimming cut 2 bases from V and 4 bases from J; bases unmatched to any gene: 2.

The V gene is TRBV5-4, the J gene TRBJ2-1; weak D call: TRBD1 (6 bases). V lost 0 bases and J 5 bases, leaving 18 bases between the germline ends. This CDR3 spans 17 amino acids. Germline CDR1 and CDR2: SGHNT and YYREEE (reference sequence). CDR3 sequence reads: CASSLAGGRGRNNEQFF. CDR3 coding DNA: TGTGCCAGCAGCTTGGCGGGCGGCAGGGGTAGAAACAATGAGCAGTTCTTC.

This chain links TRBV14 with TRBJ2-7; D gene uncertain. V shed 1 base and J shed 3 bases, with 7 bases lying between them. Germline V gene data show CDR1 as SGHDN and CDR2 as FVKESK. The CDR3 contains 13 residues. The CDR3 bases are TGTGCCAGCAGCCAAGGGGTCGTCTACGAGCAGTACTTC. Its translation: CASSQGVVYEQYF. Full variable domain (outside the CDR3, taken from reference TRBV14 and TRBJ2-7): EAGVTQFPSHSVIEKGQTVTLRCDPISGHDNLYWYRRVMGKEIKFLLHFVKESKQDESGMPNNRFLAERTGGTYSTLKVQPAELEDSGVYFCASSQGVVYEQYFGPGTRLTVT.

The chain joins TRBV5-4 to TRBJ2-1, with 13 nucleotides matching TRBD2. The V gene end was trimmed by 6 bases and the J gene end by 7 bases; junction bases not matched to a gene: 7. CDR3 length: 15 amino acids. Germline V gene lookup returns CDR1 SGHNT and CDR2 YYREEE (reference sequence). The CDR3 DNA reads as TGTGCCAGCACCACCTTGGGACTAGCGGGAAATGAGCAGTTCTTC. Protein product: CASTTLGLAGNEQFF.

The chain combines TRBV7-2 with TRBJ1-5; perhaps TRBD1 as D (6 bases). The CDR3 consists of 14 residues. The ends were cut back, 1 base at V and 7 bases at J, with 11 bases in the middle. Germline CDR1 and CDR2: SGHTA and FQGNSA. The CDR3 DNA sequence: TGTGCCAGCAGCTTAGACGGGGGGCCCCAGCCCCAGCATTTT. It specifies CASSLDGGPQPQHF.

The CDR3 region has the DNA TGTGCCACCTCCGGAGCGGGAGAAGAGACCCAGTACTTC. Its protein is CATSGAGEETQYF. The genes are TRBV18 and TRBJ2-5; 8 nucleotides align to TRBD2. This CDR3 region has 13 residues. CDR1 and CDR2 from the germline V gene are KGHSH and LQKENI. The trim removed 10 bases at V and 3 bases at J, leaving 7 bases unmatched.

The J gene is TRBJ2-3, the V gene TRBV28, with 9 bases identical to TRBD2. The length of the CDR3 is 13 residues. The germline V gene encodes CDR1 MDHEN and CDR2 SYDVKM. The DNA of the CDR3 is TGTGCAGCAAGGCCTAGCGGGATAGATACGCAGTATTTT. As protein: CAARPSGIDTQYF.

A word on this clone: Being one base from a much bigger clone, this may be a read error. The same CDR3 also results from other DNA sequences found in this sample. The V gene is TRBV19, the J gene TRBJ1-2; possible D gene TRBD1, 5 bases. The CDR3 is 13 amino acids. The germline gives CDR1 LNHDA, CDR2 SQIVND (reference sequence). CDR3 sequence: CASRGTGPYGYTF. The CDR3 nucleotides are TGTGCCAGTAGAGGGACTGGTCCCTATGGCTATACCTTC.

This rearrangement joins TRBV7-2 to TRBJ1-2, with 7 bases that match TRBD1. This CDR3 has 16 amino acids. From germline, CDR1 is SGHTA and CDR2 FQGNSA. Losses at the gene ends were 0 bases for V and 4 bases for J; bases not matched to a gene: 8. CDR3 amino acids: CASSLATGAALYGYTF. CDR3 in DNA: TGTGCCAGCAGCTTAGCTACAGGGGCCGCCCTCTATGGCTACACCTTC.

The rearrangement links TRBV28 to TRBJ1-2, with D maybe TRBD1 (5 bases). Deletions cut 2 bases from V and 4 bases from J, with 8 bases between. Germline V gene sequence: CDR1 MDHEN, CDR2 SYDVKM. The CDR3 contains 13 residues. This CDR3 reads CASSLGTRYGYTF. CDR3 nucleotides: TGTGCCAGCAGTTTAGGGACTCGCTATGGCTACACCTTC.

This chain links TRBV7-2 with TRBJ2-2; no clear D gene. In germline, CDR1 is SGHTA, CDR2 FQGNSA. V lost 0 bases and J lost 4, with 3 bases in between. CDR3 length: 13 amino acids. The CDR3, as DNA: TGTGCCAGCAGCTTAGCATCCACCGGGGAGCTGTTTTTT. Translation: CASSLASTGELFF.

The chain uses TRBV6-5 and TRBJ2-1; D is undetermined. Germline-derived CDR1 and CDR2 are MNHEY and SVGAGI. The CDR3 sequence is 13 residues long. V was cut by 8 bases and J by 8 bases, with 16 bases left in between. This chain's CDR3 is CASRVDQWDEQFF. The CDR3, as DNA: TGTGCCAGCCGTGTGGACCAGTGGGATGAGCAGTTCTTC.

The chain joins TRBV11-1 to TRBJ2-3; D gene uncertain. Between the trimmed V and J ends, which lost 2 bases and 2 bases, there was a span of 5 bases. The CDR3 spans 13 residues. Germline V lookup: CDR1 SGHAT, CDR2 FQDESV (reference sequence). The CDR3 DNA sequence: TGTGCCAGCAGCTTACTAATCACAGATACGCAGTATTTT. Encoded protein: CASSLLITDTQYF.